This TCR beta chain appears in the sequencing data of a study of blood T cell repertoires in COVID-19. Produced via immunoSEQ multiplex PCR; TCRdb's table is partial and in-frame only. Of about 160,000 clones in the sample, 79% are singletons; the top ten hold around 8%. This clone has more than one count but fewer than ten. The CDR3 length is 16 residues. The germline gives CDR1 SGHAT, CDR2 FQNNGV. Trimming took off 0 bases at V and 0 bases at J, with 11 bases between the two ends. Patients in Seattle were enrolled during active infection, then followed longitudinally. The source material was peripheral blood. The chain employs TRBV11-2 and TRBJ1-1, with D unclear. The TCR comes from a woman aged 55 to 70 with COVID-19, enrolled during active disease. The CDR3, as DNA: TGTGCCAGCAGCTTAGATCGTACAATCATGAACACTGAAGCTTTCTTT. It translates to CASSLDRTIMNTEAFF. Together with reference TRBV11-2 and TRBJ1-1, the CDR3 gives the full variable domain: EAGVAQSPRYKIIEKRQSVAFWCNPISGHATLYWYQQILGQGPKLLIQFQNNGVVDDSQLPKDRFSAERLKGVDSTLKIQPAKLEDSAVYLCASSLDRTIMNTEAFFGQGTRLTVV.